The following is a T cell receptor (beta chain) sequence with its context. Stated time point: recipient sample about 28 days before transplant, after cytoreduction. Clones were sequenced by immunoSEQ multiplex PCR, and TCRdb holds only the in-frame ones, with some missing. There are approximately 11,000 clones in the sample; roughly 84% occur only once, and about 15% lies in the top ten. This entry belongs to a study of T cell clonotyping in hematopoietic cell transplantation. V was trimmed by 0 bases and J by 7 bases, leaving 22 bases between them. The length of the CDR3 is 17 residues. This TCR was sampled from a woman aged 50 to 60 with chronic myeloid leukemia. Some clones in this sample may be carry-over from other donors' samples. This chain connects TRBV6-7 to TRBJ2-7; D remains ambiguous. TRBV6-7 is reported as an ORF; its role is uncertain. The sequences come from peripheral blood mononuclear cells, collected before stem cell transplant. The CDR3 coding sequence is TGTGCCAGCAGTTACTCGTATCAAGTAGGAAGAGGCTTGGAGCAGTACTTC. Protein product: CASSYSYQVGRGLEQYF.